This T cell receptor (beta chain) was identified in a study of cytomegalovirus exposure and HLA in healthy donors. Turning to the study itself: Unique TCR beta sequences numbering approximately 120 million came from around 180 million T cells in an earlier analysis.

Between the trimmed V and J ends, which lost 6 bases and 6 bases, there was a span of 15 bases. CDR1 MGHRA and CDR2 YSYEKL come from the germline V gene. The CDR3 is 13 amino acids. Although they were nominally healthy when sampled, donors likely had unrecorded immune exposures. Points on this clone: No antigen is known for it.

13 Jbeta primers and 60 Vbeta primers were used for the PCR. Per the original methods: Approximately 78 million unique TCR beta chains, some 9.9 million of them shared, were counted by a later analysis. This table comes from immunoSEQ multiplex PCR, and its TCRdb copy is limited to in-frame clones, with some not included. The V and J calls and the clone size are those of that table, but D and trimming were determined from the DNA. The data contain fewer than 75,000 clones, about 82% of them seen just once; the ten biggest clones take up around 4%. Study-level findings and limits: According to an earlier analysis, most TCR beta V segments yielded productive rearrangements about 90% or about 30% of the time.

The V gene is TRBV4-1, the J gene TRBJ2-7; tentative D call: TRBD2 (5 bases). The origin of this receptor is a woman aged 25-40 years in good health and CMV-seronegative. The material sequenced was PBMCs. The CDR3 region has the DNA TGCGCCAGCAGAAAGATTCCGGGGTTCGAGCAGTACTTC. It yields the protein CASRKIPGFEQYF.